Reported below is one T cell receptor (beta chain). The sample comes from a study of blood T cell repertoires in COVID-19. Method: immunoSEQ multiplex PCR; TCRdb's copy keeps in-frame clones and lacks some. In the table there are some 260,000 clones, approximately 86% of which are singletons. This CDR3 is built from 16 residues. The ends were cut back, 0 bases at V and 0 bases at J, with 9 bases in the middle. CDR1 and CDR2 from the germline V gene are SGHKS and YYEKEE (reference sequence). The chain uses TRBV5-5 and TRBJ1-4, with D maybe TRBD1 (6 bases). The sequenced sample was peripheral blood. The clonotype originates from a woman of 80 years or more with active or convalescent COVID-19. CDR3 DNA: TGTGCCAGCAGCTTGGGAACAGGGACAACTAATGAAAAACTGTTTTTT. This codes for CASSLGTGTTNEKLFF.